This T cell receptor beta chain is drawn from a study of immune evolution from preneoplasia to lung adenocarcinoma. Study background: HLA loss of heterozygosity: approximately 7.5% AIS, about 15% MIA, about 32% ADC, none AAH.

Histologic diagnosis was independently verified by two lung pathologists. Whole-study results and caveats: Later-stage lesions seemingly showed higher T cell density and diversity than normal lung. Top clone share appeared to fall from AAH through AIS, MIA, adenocarcinoma.

Clones were read by immunoSEQ multiplex PCR, and TCRdb kept only the in-frame ones, dropping some. The table lists fewer than 8,500 clones, approximately 80% of them singletons. CDR1 and CDR2 from the germline V gene are MDHEN and SYDVKM. V was pared by 9 bases and J by 3 bases, with 11 bases between. The CDR3 has 12 amino acids. A single count supports this clone. The target antigen is unknown. Sequencing used FFPE minimally invasive lung adenocarcinoma tissue. The chain uses TRBV28 and TRBJ1-1; the D gene is possibly TRBD1 (5 bases). The source is a donor aged 70 or over with lung adenocarcinoma. The DNA of the CDR3 is TGTGCCAGTGGGACGGATGACACTGAAGCTTTCTTT. Translating it yields CASGTDDTEAFF.